What follows are 14 T cell receptor beta chains derived from one specimen sequenced in a study of OX40 agonist ivuxolimab in advanced cancers. Assay: immunoSEQ multiplex PCR; the TCRdb copy retains only in-frame clones and omits some. This sample has some 15,000 clones, with about four fifths found just once. The sample was CD4+ or CD8+ T cells sorted from blood, taken in a trial of the OX40 agonist ivuxolimab. Source of these receptors: an adult with an advanced solid tumor such as melanoma, head and neck, liver or kidney cancer.

This clone was seen a handful of times. Here the CDR3 DNA reads TGTGCCAGCAGCCTGACCGCTGGGAGCTCTGGAAACACCATATATTTT. Its translation is CASSLTAGSSGNTIYF. The chain employs TRBV7-8 and TRBJ1-3; D ambiguous. V was clipped by 5 bases and J by 0 bases, with 14 bases between them. CDR1 is SGHVS, CDR2 FQNEAQ, per germline. The CDR3 extends over 16 amino acids.

CDR3 residues: CASGPNYGYTF. The CDR3 DNA sequence: TGTGCCAGCGGGCCTAACTATGGCTACACCTTC. The V and J genes are TRBV6-1 and TRBJ1-2; D is undetermined. The CDR3 consists of 11 residues. Between the trimmed V and J ends, which lost 8 bases and 0 bases, there was a span of 4 bases. Germline V gives CDR1 MNHNS, CDR2 SASEGT.

V usage is TRBV7-9 and J usage is TRBJ2-7; D ambiguous. Germline-derived CDR1 and CDR2 are SEHNR and FQNEAQ (reference sequence). V was trimmed by 1 base and J by 0 bases, leaving 4 bases between them. This CDR3 is built from 13 residues. The CDR3 spells CASSLDDSYEQYF. CDR3 DNA sequence: TGTGCCAGCAGCTTAGACGACTCCTACGAGCAGTACTTC.

The chain joins TRBV4-2 to TRBJ2-7; TRBD2 might be the D (5 bases). The CDR3 is 13 amino acids. Trimming removed 0 bases at V and 9 bases at J, with 12 bases between. Per the germline V gene, CDR1 is LGHNA and CDR2 is YNFKEQ. CDR3 DNA: TGTGCCAGCAGCCAAGATAGGTTGGCGGGGCAGTACTTC. It encodes CASSQDRLAGQYF.

The rearrangement links TRBV7-9 to TRBJ2-3; possibly TRBD2 for D (5 bases). V dropped 11 bases and J dropped 4 bases, with 19 bases sitting between them. Germline CDR1 SEHNR, CDR2 FQNEAQ (reference sequence). The CDR3 has 14 residues. The CDR3 bases are TGTGCCGTCGGATCTGGAGGAAGAGCAGATACGCAGTATTTT. As protein: CAVGSGGRADTQYF.

The chain is built from TRBV4-1 and TRBJ1-2, with D perhaps matching TRBD1 (5 bases). The CDR3 contains 16 residues. The ends were cut back, 2 bases at V and 1 base at J, with 14 bases in the middle. Germline V gives CDR1 MGHRA, CDR2 YSYEKL. The CDR3: CASSQYTTGGNYGYTF. CDR3 coding DNA: TGCGCCAGCAGCCAATATACAACGGGGGGTAACTATGGCTACACCTTC.

The chain combines TRBV11-2 with TRBJ2-6; 8 positions agree with TRBD1. The CDR3 covers 19 residues. The V gene end was trimmed by 6 bases and the J gene end by 1 base; junction bases not matched to a gene: 14. CDR1 is SGHAT, CDR2 FQNNGV, per germline. The DNA for the CDR3 is TGTGCCAGCAGTCCAACTCCGGGACAGGTTTTTTCTGGGGCCAACGTCCTGACTTTC. Its protein product is CASSPTPGQVFSGANVLTF.

The rearrangement joins TRBV7-9 to TRBJ2-2; D not resolved. The CDR3 has 12 residues. V was shortened by 5 bases and J by 6 bases, with 7 bases between the two germline ends. Per germline, CDR1 SEHNR and CDR2 FQNEAQ (reference sequence). In DNA, the CDR3 is TGTGCCAGCAGCCACCGGCCCGGGGAGCTGTTTTTT. Its translation is CASSHRPGELFF.

In its sample, this clone was seen a few times. V is TRBV28 and J is TRBJ2-7; D possibly corresponds to TRBD2 (5 bases). The V and J ends lost 5 bases and 7 bases respectively, with 15 bases between them. CDR1 is MDHEN and CDR2 is SYDVKM in the germline V gene. The length of the CDR3 is 13 residues. The CDR3 sequence: CASSQPGLLEQYF. The DNA for the CDR3 is TGTGCCAGCAGTCAGCCTGGACTGTTGGAGCAGTACTTC.

The chain uses TRBV9 and TRBJ2-1; 9 bases align to TRBD2. The germline V gene encodes CDR1 SGDLS and CDR2 YYNGEE. V dropped 3 bases and J dropped 0; count of bases not matched to a gene: 19. CDR3 length equals 21 residues. In DNA, the CDR3 is TGTGCCAGCAGCGGTGCCTGGACTAGCGAACGGAGGACAGCCTCCTACAATGAGCAGTTCTTC. Amino acid sequence: CASSGAWTSERRTASYNEQFF.

The chain has TRBV28 and TRBJ2-7; 9 bases are shared with TRBD2. The CDR3 loop spans 15 amino acids. The J segment lost 1 base and the V segment lost 6 bases, leaving 7 bases of the junction unmatched. Germline CDR1 and CDR2: MDHEN and SYDVKM. The CDR3 spells CASRGAGGLSYEQYF. CDR3 sequence (DNA): TGTGCCAGCAGGGGAGCGGGAGGTTTGTCCTACGAGCAGTACTTC.

This rearrangement joins TRBV4-3 to TRBJ2-3, with 15 bases fitting TRBD2. The CDR3 contains 17 residues. V was pared by 5 bases and J by 4 bases, with 7 bases of the junction left unmatched. Germline V gene data show CDR1 as LGHNA and CDR2 as YSLEER. Here the CDR3 reads CASSSGLAGGGADTQYF. CDR3 in DNA: TGCGCCAGCAGCTCAGGACTAGCGGGAGGGGGGGCAGATACGCAGTATTTT.

The rearrangement links TRBV5-4 to TRBJ2-3; D remains ambiguous. Germline values: CDR1 SGHNT, CDR2 YYREEE (reference sequence). CDR3 length equals 14 residues. V lost 4 bases to trimming and J lost 0 bases, with 9 bases between them. The CDR3 DNA reads TGTGCCAGCAGCAAGACATTTAGCACAGATACGCAGTATTTT. It translates to CASSKTFSTDTQYF.

This rearrangement joins TRBV5-3 to TRBJ2-7; TRBD2 matches 11 bases. TRBV5-3 is recorded as an ORF, its role being uncertain. The CDR3 runs to 15 residues. With 4 bases clipped from V and 0 bases from J, the junction kept 3 bases outside the gene matches. CDR3 amino acids: CARSPTSGTSYEQYF. The CDR3 nucleotides are TGTGCCAGAAGCCCGACTAGCGGGACCTCCTACGAGCAGTACTTC.